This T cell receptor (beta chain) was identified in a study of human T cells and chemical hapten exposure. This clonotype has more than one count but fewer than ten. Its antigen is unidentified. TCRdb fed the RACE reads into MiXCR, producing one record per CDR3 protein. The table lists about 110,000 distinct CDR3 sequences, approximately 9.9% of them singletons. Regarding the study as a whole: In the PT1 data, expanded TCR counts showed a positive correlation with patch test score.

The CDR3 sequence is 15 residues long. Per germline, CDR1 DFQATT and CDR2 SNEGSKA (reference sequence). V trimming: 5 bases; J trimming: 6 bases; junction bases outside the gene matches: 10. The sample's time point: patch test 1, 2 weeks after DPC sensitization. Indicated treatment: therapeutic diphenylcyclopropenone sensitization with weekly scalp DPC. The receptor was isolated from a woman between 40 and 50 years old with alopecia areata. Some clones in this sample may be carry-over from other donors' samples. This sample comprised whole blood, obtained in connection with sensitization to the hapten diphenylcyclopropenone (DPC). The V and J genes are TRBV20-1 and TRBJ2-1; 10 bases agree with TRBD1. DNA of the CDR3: TGCAGTGCTTTCAGGGACAGGGGTGGAATCAATGAGCAGTTCTTC. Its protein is CSAFRDRGGINEQFF.